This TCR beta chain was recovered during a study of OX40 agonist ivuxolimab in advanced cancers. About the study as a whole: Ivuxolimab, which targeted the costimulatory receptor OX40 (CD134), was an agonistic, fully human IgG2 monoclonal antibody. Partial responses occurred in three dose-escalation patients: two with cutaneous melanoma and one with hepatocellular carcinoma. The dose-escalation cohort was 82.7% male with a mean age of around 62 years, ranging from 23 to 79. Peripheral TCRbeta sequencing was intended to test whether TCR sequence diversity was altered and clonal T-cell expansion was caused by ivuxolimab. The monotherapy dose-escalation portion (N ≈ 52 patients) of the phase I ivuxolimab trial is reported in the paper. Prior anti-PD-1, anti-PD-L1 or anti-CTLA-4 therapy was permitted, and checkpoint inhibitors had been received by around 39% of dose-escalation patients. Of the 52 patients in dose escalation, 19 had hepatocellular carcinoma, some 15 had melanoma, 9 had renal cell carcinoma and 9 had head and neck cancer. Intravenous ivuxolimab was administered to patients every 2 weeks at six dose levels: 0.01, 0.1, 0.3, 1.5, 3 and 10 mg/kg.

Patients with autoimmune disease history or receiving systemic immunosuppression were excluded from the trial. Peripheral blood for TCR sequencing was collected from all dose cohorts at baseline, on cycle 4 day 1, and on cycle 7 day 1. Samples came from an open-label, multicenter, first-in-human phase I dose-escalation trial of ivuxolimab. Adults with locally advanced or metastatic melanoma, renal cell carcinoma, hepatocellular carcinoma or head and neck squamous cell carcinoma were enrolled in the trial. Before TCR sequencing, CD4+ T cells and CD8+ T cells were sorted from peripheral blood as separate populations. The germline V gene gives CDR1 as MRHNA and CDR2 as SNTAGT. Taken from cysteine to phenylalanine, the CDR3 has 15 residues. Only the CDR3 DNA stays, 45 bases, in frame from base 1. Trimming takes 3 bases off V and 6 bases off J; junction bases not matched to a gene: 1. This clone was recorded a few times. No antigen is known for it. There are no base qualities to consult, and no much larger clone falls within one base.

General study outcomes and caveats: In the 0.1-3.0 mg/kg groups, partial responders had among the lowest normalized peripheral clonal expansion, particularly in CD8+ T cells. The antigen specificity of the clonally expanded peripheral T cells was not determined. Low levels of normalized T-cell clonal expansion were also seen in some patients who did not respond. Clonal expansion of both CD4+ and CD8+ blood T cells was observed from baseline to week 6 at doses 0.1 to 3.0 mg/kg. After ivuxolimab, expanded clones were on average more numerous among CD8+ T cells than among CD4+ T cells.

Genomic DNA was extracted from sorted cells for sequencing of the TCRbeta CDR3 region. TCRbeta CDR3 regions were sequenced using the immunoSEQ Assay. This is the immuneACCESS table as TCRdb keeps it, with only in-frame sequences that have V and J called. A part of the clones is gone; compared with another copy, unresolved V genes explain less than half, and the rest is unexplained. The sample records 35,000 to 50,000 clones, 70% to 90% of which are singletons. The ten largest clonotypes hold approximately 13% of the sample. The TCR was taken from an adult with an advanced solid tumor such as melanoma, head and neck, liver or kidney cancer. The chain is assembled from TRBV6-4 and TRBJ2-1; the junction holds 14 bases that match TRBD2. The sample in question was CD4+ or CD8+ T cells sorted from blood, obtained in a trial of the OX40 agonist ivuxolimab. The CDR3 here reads CASSEGTSGSNEQFF. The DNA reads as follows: TGTGCCAGCAGTGAGGGGACTAGCGGGAGCAATGAGCAGTTCTTC.